Below are 25 T cell receptor beta chains sequenced from a single sample in a study of human T cells and chemical hapten exposure. Indicated time point: pre-sensitization, week 0. Described treatment: therapeutic diphenylcyclopropenone sensitization with weekly scalp DPC. MiXCR, applied by TCRdb to the RACE reads, yields one record per CDR3 protein. The sample consists of roughly 380,000 distinct CDR3 sequences, 5.1% of them appearing once. Sequences were derived from whole blood, sampled in connection with sensitization to the hapten diphenylcyclopropenone (DPC). All receptors derive from a woman aged 45 to 65 with alopecia areata. Some clones in this sample may be carry-over from other donors' samples.

The chain joins TRBV11-2 to TRBJ2-3, with 8 nucleotides matching TRBD2. Trimming removed 3 bases from V and 1 base from J; junction bases left unmatched: 9. The CDR3 length is 17 residues. Per germline, CDR1 SGHAT and CDR2 FQNNGV. CDR3: CASSFNRATSGTDTQYF. The CDR3, as DNA: TGTGCCAGCAGCTTTAATCGCGCGACTAGCGGCACAGATACGCAGTATTTT.

This chain uses TRBV7-2 with TRBJ2-2, with 11 bases matching TRBD2. Germline V gives CDR1 SGHTA, CDR2 FQGNSA. The CDR3 length is 17 residues. The junction had 6 bases not matched to a gene; V was cut back by 5 bases and J by 1 base. The CDR3 DNA is TGTGCCAGCAGCCCCTACCTAGCGGGGGGGAACACCGGGGAGCTGTTTTTT. This encodes CASSPYLAGGNTGELFF.

This clonotype was picked up many times. This chain joins TRBV5-1 and TRBJ2-5; D is perhaps TRBD1 (5 bases). V shed 7 bases and J shed 0 bases, with 13 bases lying between them. This CDR3 comprises 14 residues. CDR1 SGHRS and CDR2 YFSETQ come from the germline V gene. The CDR3 here is CASGAGSYQETQYF. CDR3 in DNA: TGCGCCAGCGGGGCAGGGTCGTACCAAGAGACCCAGTACTTC.

This clonotype was detected a few times. CDR3 DNA: TGCGCCAGCAGCGTGGACAGGGGCGCCTACGAGCAGTACTTC. It yields the protein CASSVDRGAYEQYF. This chain uses TRBV5-1 with TRBJ2-7; the match to TRBD1 covers 9 bases. CDR1 is SGHRS, CDR2 YFSETQ, per germline. The CDR3 extends over 14 amino acids. V lost 4 bases, J lost 2 bases, and 4 bases stayed unmatched.

This clonotype was seen ten or more times. V gene TRBV12-3 or TRBV12-4 combines with J gene TRBJ2-7; possibly TRBD2 for D (6 bases). The CDR3 is 14 residues long. Between the trimmed V and J ends, which lost 4 bases and 4 bases, there was a span of 14 bases. The CDR3 DNA reads TGTGCCAGCAGTTGGACGGGACTTAGTTACGAGCAGTACTTC. Amino acids: CASSWTGLSYEQYF.

This clonotype was found a few times. The chain employs TRBV20-1 and TRBJ1-2; D possibly corresponds to TRBD1 (5 bases). The germline gives CDR1 DFQATT, CDR2 SNEGSKA (reference sequence). This CDR3 is built from 9 residues. The CDR3 sequence is CVGAYGYTF. The CDR3 bases are TGCGTCGGGGCCTATGGCTACACCTTC.

This clonotype was seen ten or more times. The chain recombines TRBV12-3 or TRBV12-4 with TRBJ2-7; no definite D call. Trimming took off 3 bases at V and 4 bases at J, with 7 bases between the two ends. The length of the CDR3 is 12 residues. This CDR3 reads CASSFGEYEQYF. As DNA, the CDR3 is TGTGCCAGCAGTTTTGGGGAATACGAGCAGTACTTC.

For this clonotype: An end of the junction does not agree with germline; a read error may underlie this. The chain has TRBV7-9 and TRBJ2-7, with D possibly TRBD1 on 5 matching bases. CDR3 length: 14 amino acids. Germline-derived CDR1 and CDR2 are SEHNR and FQNEAQ (reference sequence). CDR3 bases: TGTGCCAGCAGCTTAGCGGGCAGGGCCTACGAGCAGTGCTTC. The encoded protein is CASSLAGRAYEQCF.

This sequence joins TRBV7-3 and TRBJ2-5; D gene ambiguous. Germline CDR1 is SGHTA and CDR2 is FQGTGA. Trimming cost V 4 bases and J 5 bases, with 11 bases left between them. The CDR3 sequence is 13 residues long. The CDR3 DNA sequence: TGTGCCAGCAGCTCAAACGCCGTGGAGACCCAGTACTTC. It is translated as CASSSNAVETQYF.

This clonotype was observed a few times. V gene TRBV5-5 combines with J gene TRBJ2-5; 8 nucleotides line up with TRBD1. The CDR3 extends over 17 amino acids. CDR1 SGHKS and CDR2 YYEKEE come from the germline V gene (reference sequence). Trimming took 6 bases from V and 2 from J; bases not matched to a gene: 15. The DNA for the CDR3 is TGTGCCAGCACGAGGGAAAATCCGGACAGGGCGCAAGAGACCCAGTACTTC. This gives the protein CASTRENPDRAQETQYF.

This clonotype has a count of ten or more. The chain employs TRBV20-1 and TRBJ2-1; D perhaps matches TRBD2 (5 bases). The V end lost 0 bases, the J end lost 2 bases, and 20 bases lay between the germline ends. CDR1 and CDR2 from the germline V gene are DFQATT and SNEGSKA (reference sequence). This CDR3 is 18 amino acids long. CDR3 sequence: CSARDLRTALRAYNEQFF. CDR3 coding DNA: TGCAGTGCTAGAGACCTTAGGACTGCCCTTCGTGCCTACAATGAGCAGTTCTTC.

This clonotype has more than one count but fewer than ten. The chain links TRBV20-1 to TRBJ2-5; TRBD2 aligns across 10 bases. The CDR3 spans 14 residues. CDR1 and CDR2 from the germline V gene are DFQATT and SNEGSKA (reference sequence). With 3 bases clipped from V and 3 bases from J, the junction kept 4 bases outside the gene matches. CDR3 nucleotide sequence: TGCAGTGCTAGTTCCGGACTAGCGGAAGAGACCCAGTACTTC. This codes for CSASSGLAEETQYF.

The chain carries TRBV12-3 or TRBV12-4 and TRBJ2-3, with D unclear. The CDR3 sequence is 15 residues long. Between the trimmed V and J ends, which lost 5 bases and 8 bases, there was a span of 20 bases. CDR3 sequence: CASSPTSIGAATQYF. For the CDR3, the DNA is TGTGCCAGCAGTCCCACCTCGATCGGAGCAGCTACGCAGTATTTT.

In this sample, this clonotype turned up a few times. This chain joins TRBV4-1 and TRBJ2-2; D is undetermined. The CDR3 totals 16 residues. Trimming removed 4 bases at V and 0 bases at J, with 12 bases between. The germline V gene encodes CDR1 MGHRA and CDR2 YSYEKL. The CDR3 bases are TGCGCCAGCAGCCCCTGGTCAGACGCGAACACCGGGGAGCTGTTTTTT. Translation gives CASSPWSDANTGELFF.

The chain combines TRBV20-1 with TRBJ1-5; D possibly corresponds to TRBD1 (5 bases). CDR3 size: 14 residues. V lost 0 bases, J lost 6 bases, and 12 bases lay in between. Germline CDR1 is DFQATT and CDR2 is SNEGSKA (reference sequence). CDR3 in DNA: TGCAGTGCTAGAGATACGAGGGGCGGTCAGCCCCAGCATTTT. It is translated as CSARDTRGGQPQHF.

At least ten counts were recorded for this clonotype. The chain carries TRBV20-1 and TRBJ2-7, with 7 bases identical to TRBD1. Germline CDR1 DFQATT, CDR2 SNEGSKA (reference sequence). The CDR3 is 13 residues long. V shed 2 bases, J shed 13 bases, and the junction held 14 bases outside the gene matches. The CDR3 is CSARRIMDRPGYF. In nucleotides, the CDR3 is TGCAGTGCTAGACGTATCATGGACAGGCCAGGCTACTTC.

The sample holds many counts of this clonotype. CDR3 bases: TGTGCTAGTGTCGATGGGTCCTCCTACAATGAGCAGTTCTTC. This codes for CASVDGSSYNEQFF. The rearrangement links TRBV12-5 to TRBJ2-1; D remains ambiguous. CDR3 length equals 14 residues. V was clipped by 7 bases and J by 0 bases, with 10 bases between them. Germline loops: CDR1 LGHNT, CDR2 FRNRAP.

The gene calls are TRBV4-3 and TRBJ2-3, with 9 bases fitting TRBD2. Trimming at V came to 2 bases and at J to 0 bases, leaving 9 bases not matched to a gene. The CDR3 spans 18 residues. The germline CDR1 and CDR2 sequences are LGHNA and YSLEER. The CDR3 loop is CASSQKAGGYSSTDTQYF. DNA for the CDR3: TGCGCCAGCAGCCAAAAAGCGGGAGGTTACTCTAGCACAGATACGCAGTATTTT.

This clonotype was seen more than once but under ten times. This chain connects TRBV7-9 to TRBJ2-3, with 7 bases fitting TRBD2. Germline assignment: CDR1 SEHNR and CDR2 FQNEAQ (reference sequence). The CDR3 totals 17 residues. Germline trimming cut 4 bases from V and 2 bases from J; bases unmatched to any gene: 12. This CDR3 is CASSSTGLDHVTDTQYF. For the CDR3, the DNA is TGTGCCAGCAGCTCCACTGGACTAGACCACGTCACAGATACGCAGTATTTT. Using reference TRBV7-9 and TRBJ2-3 for the parts outside the CDR3, the full variable domain is DTGVSQNPRHKITKRGQNVTFRCDPISEHNRLYWYRQTLGQGPEFLTYFQNEAQLEKSRLLSDRFSAERPKGSFSTLEIQRTEQGDSAMYLCASSSTGLDHVTDTQYFGPGTRLTVL.

The sample holds many counts of this clonotype. The J gene is TRBJ1-2, the V gene TRBV4-1; 7 positions match TRBD1. In germline, CDR1 is MGHRA, CDR2 YSYEKL. CDR3 length: 14 amino acids. V lost 0 bases and J lost 5; bases outside the gene matches: 3. The CDR3 DNA follows: TGCGCCAGCAGCCAAGAGGGACAGATTTATGGCTACACCTTC. Its translation: CASSQEGQIYGYTF.

The chain has TRBV29-1 and TRBJ2-7, with 8 nucleotides matching TRBD1. The J segment lost 4 bases and the V segment lost 7 bases, leaving 12 bases of the junction unmatched. From germline, CDR1 is SQVTM and CDR2 ANQGSEA. There are 14 residues in the CDR3. CDR3 DNA: TGCAGCGCCGCTTCTGGACAGGGAGCATACGAGCAGTACTTC. This encodes CSAASGQGAYEQYF.

V usage is TRBV4-2 and J usage is TRBJ2-2, with TRBD1 identical over 8 bases. The CDR3 is 17 residues long. Trimming cost V 1 base and J 3 bases; bases outside gene matches: 7. The germline V gene encodes CDR1 LGHNA and CDR2 YNFKEQ. In nucleotides, the CDR3 is TGTGCCAGCAGCCAAGTTGGGCAGGGGGCTCACACCGGGGAGCTGTTTTTT. This translates into CASSQVGQGAHTGELFF.

The chain joins TRBV10-1 to TRBJ2-3; D perhaps matches TRBD2 (5 bases). Trimming took off 3 bases at V and 2 bases at J, with 9 bases between the two ends. CDR3 length: 14 amino acids. From germline, CDR1 is WNHNN and CDR2 SYGVQD (reference sequence). The CDR3 here is CASSEGGPTDTQYF. The CDR3 region has the DNA TGCGCCAGCAGTGAAGGAGGACCCACAGATACGCAGTATTTT.

This clonotype was observed at least ten times. The rearrangement links TRBV2 to TRBJ2-1, with 9 bases fitting TRBD2. Trimming at V came to 5 bases and at J to 10 bases, leaving 3 bases not matched to a gene. The CDR3 covers 12 residues. CDR1 and CDR2 from the germline V gene are SNHLY and FYNNEI. CDR3 protein: CASSPGLAEQFF. The CDR3 nucleotides read TGTGCCAGCAGTCCGGGACTAGCAGAGCAGTTCTTC.

This clonotype was found many times. The gene calls are TRBV29-1 and TRBJ2-7; tentatively, D is TRBD2 (5 bases). Trimming cost V 2 bases and J 6 bases, with 8 bases left between them. Germline V gives CDR1 SQVTM, CDR2 ANQGSEA. CDR3 size: 11 residues. The CDR3 DNA is TGCAGCGTTGAAAGCGGTGCCGAGCAGTACTTC. Translated: CSVESGAEQYF.